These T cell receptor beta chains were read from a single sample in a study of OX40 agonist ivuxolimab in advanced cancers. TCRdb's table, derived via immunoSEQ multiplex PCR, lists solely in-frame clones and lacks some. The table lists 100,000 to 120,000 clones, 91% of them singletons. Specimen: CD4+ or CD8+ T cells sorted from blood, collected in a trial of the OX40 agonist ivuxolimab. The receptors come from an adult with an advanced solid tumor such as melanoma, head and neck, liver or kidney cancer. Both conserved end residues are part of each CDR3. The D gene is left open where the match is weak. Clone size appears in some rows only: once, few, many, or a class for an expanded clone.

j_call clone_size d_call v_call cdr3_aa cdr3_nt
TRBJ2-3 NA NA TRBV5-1 CASSLAGGYSFTDTQYF TGCGCCAGCAGCTTGGCCGGCGGCTATAGCTTCACAGATACGCAGTATTTT
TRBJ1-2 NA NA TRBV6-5 CASSQGRALEGYTF TGTGCCAGCAGCCAAGGACGGGCCTTGGAGGGCTACACCTTC
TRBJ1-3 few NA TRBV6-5 CASSYGQRGNTIYF TGTGCCAGCAGTTACGGACAGCGTGGAAACACCATATATTTT
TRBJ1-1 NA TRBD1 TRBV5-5 CASSRTGYGNTEAFF TGTGCCAGCAGCAGGACAGGGTATGGGAACACTGAAGCTTTCTTT
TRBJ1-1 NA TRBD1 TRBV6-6 CASSSSDRGNTEAFF TGTGCCAGCAGCTCATCGGACAGGGGCAACACTGAAGCTTTCTTT
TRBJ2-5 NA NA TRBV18 CASSPGFSEETQYF TGTGCCAGCTCACCGGGTTTTTCAGAGGAGACCCAGTACTTC
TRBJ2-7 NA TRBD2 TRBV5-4 CASSSGTSGPTYEQYF TGTGCCAGCAGTTCCGGGACTAGCGGACCCACCTACGAGCAGTACTTC
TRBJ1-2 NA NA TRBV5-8 CASSLVTVNYGYTF TGTGCCAGCAGCTTGGTGACAGTTAACTATGGCTACACCTTC
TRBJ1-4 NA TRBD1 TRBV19 CASRDDRGPTNEKLFF TGTGCCAGTAGGGATGACAGGGGGCCCACTAATGAAAAACTGTTTTTT
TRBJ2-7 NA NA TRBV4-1 CASSEQTGGNYEQYF TGCGCCAGCAGCGAACAGACAGGAGGGAATTACGAGCAGTACTTC
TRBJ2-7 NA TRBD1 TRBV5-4 CASSLPQGLYYEQYF TGTGCCAGCAGCTTACCACAGGGGTTATACTACGAGCAGTACTTC
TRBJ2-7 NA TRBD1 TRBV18 CASSPGGTGFYEQYF TGTGCCAGCTCACCCGGGGGGACAGGGTTCTACGAGCAGTACTTC
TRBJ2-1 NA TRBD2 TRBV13 CASSLGREGNEQFF TGTGCCAGCAGCTTGGGGCGGGAGGGCAATGAGCAGTTCTTC
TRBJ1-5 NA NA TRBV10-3 CAIRPSGGPDQPQHF TGTGCCATCAGACCGTCGGGTGGGCCCGATCAGCCCCAGCATTTT
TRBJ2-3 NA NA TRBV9 CASSEGADTQYF TGTGCCAGCAGCGAGGGCGCAGATACGCAGTATTTT
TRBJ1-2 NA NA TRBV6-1 CASSEEGWNYGYTF TGTGCCAGCAGTGAGGAGGGTTGGAACTATGGCTACACCTTC
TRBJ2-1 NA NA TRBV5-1 CASSFPGFPFNEQFF TGCGCCAGCAGCTTCCCCGGGTTCCCCTTCAATGAGCAGTTCTTC
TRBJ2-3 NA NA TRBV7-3 CASSLGGSDTQYF TGTGCCAGCAGCTTGGGTGGATCGGATACGCAGTATTTT
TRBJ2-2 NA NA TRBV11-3 CASSPPSTGELFF TGTGCCAGCAGCCCCCCGAGCACCGGGGAGCTGTTTTTT
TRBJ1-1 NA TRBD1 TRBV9 CASSPGTGANTEAFF TGTGCCAGCAGCCCCGGGACAGGGGCCAACACTGAAGCTTTCTTT
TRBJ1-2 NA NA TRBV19 CASNRTPRAGYGYTF TGTGCCAGTAACCGAACCCCGCGGGCGGGCTATGGCTACACCTTC
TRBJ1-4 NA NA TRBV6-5 CASRWDGNEKLFF TGTGCCAGTCGATGGGACGGAAATGAAAAACTGTTTTTT
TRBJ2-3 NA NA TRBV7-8 CASSLLGADTQYF TGTGCCAGCAGCTTACTGGGGGCAGATACGCAGTATTTT
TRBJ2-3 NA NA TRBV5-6 CASSLKPSTDTQYF TGTGCCAGCAGCCTAAAACCTAGCACAGATACGCAGTATTTT
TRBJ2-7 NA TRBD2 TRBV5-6 CASSLPGLGLVEQYF TGTGCCAGCAGCCTACCCGGACTAGGACTAGTCGAGCAGTACTTC
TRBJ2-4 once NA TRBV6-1 CASSESWVGIQYF TGTGCCAGCAGTGAATCCTGGGTGGGCATTCAGTACTTC
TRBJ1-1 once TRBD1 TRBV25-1 CASSEYMDRGVGEAFF TGTGCCAGCAGTGAATATATGGACAGGGGGGTAGGTGAAGCTTTCTTT
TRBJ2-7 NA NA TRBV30 CAYGGGEEYF TGTGCCTATGGGGGCGGGGAGGAGTACTTC
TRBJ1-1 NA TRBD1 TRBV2 CASSPGQGIFEAFF TGTGCCAGCAGTCCGGGACAGGGGATTTTTGAAGCTTTCTTT
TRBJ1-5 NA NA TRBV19 CASRDYRDTQPQHF TGTGCCAGTAGAGACTACAGGGATACTCAGCCCCAGCATTTT
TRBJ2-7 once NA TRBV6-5 CASSYSLQNSYEQYF TGTGCCAGCAGTTACTCTCTACAGAACTCCTACGAGCAGTACTTC
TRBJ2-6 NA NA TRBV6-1 CASRVPSGANVLTF TGTGCCAGCAGGGTCCCTTCTGGGGCCAACGTCCTGACTTTC
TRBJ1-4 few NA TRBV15 CATSSAGRGGEKLFF TGTGCCACCAGCAGTGCCGGCAGGGGAGGTGAAAAACTGTTTTTT
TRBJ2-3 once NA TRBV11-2 CASSFNLGFDTQYF TGTGCCAGCAGCTTTAACCTGGGCTTTGATACGCAGTATTTT
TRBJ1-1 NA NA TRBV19 CASSMMYTEAFF TGTGCCAGTAGTATGATGTACACTGAAGCTTTCTTT
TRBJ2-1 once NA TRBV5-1 CASSLAGPSYNEQFF TGCGCCAGCAGCTTGGCGGGGCCCTCCTACAATGAGCAGTTCTTC
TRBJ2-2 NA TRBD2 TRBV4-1 CASSQELAGGLGELFF TGCGCCAGCAGCCAAGAGCTAGCGGGGGGGCTCGGGGAGCTGTTTTTT
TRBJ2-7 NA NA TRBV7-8 CASSLAELRGTFGEQYF TGTGCCAGCAGCTTAGCGGAACTAAGGGGAACCTTTGGGGAGCAGTACTTC
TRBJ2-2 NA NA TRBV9 CASSVAGAGGPGELFF TGTGCCAGCAGCGTAGCTGGGGCGGGTGGGCCCGGGGAGCTGTTTTTT
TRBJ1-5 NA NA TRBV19 CATGRSVERPNSNQPQHF TGTGCCACCGGACGGTCTGTAGAGCGCCCCAATAGCAATCAGCCCCAGCATTTT
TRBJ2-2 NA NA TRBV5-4 CASSLSRVNGGELFF TGTGCCAGCAGCCTTTCGCGGGTTAATGGCGGGGAGCTGTTTTTT
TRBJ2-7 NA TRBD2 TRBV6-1 CASQGLADEQYF TGTGCCAGCCAGGGACTAGCGGACGAGCAGTACTTC